The entry below gives a single TCR beta chain sequence along with its context. Its antigen remains unknown. This sample was taken from a study of blood T cells in healthy people across ages. The study's findings and limits: The study found more naive CD4+ cells and higher diversity in long-lived than aged donors.

Together with a sample-barcoded 5' primer, a J-beta primer mix was included in a second PCR lasting about 6 to 12 cycles. TCRdb used MiXCR to reprocess the 5' RACE reads, holding one entry per CDR3 protein. Counted here are about 970,000 distinct CDR3 sequences, roughly half occurring once; the ten biggest clones make up over 20%. Sequenced: blood. This TCR derives from a woman aged 55-75 years in good health.

The CDR3 nucleotides read TGCGCCAGCAGCCAAGAAAGGTGGGGACGGCGGATCGAGCAGTACTTC. This gives the protein CASSQERWGRRIEQYF. The rearrangement joins TRBV4-3 to TRBJ2-7; D is perhaps TRBD1 or TRBD2 (5 bases each). V lost 0 bases, J lost 6 bases, and 18 bases lay in between. CDR1 is LGHNA, CDR2 YSLEER, per germline. This CDR3 comprises 16 residues.